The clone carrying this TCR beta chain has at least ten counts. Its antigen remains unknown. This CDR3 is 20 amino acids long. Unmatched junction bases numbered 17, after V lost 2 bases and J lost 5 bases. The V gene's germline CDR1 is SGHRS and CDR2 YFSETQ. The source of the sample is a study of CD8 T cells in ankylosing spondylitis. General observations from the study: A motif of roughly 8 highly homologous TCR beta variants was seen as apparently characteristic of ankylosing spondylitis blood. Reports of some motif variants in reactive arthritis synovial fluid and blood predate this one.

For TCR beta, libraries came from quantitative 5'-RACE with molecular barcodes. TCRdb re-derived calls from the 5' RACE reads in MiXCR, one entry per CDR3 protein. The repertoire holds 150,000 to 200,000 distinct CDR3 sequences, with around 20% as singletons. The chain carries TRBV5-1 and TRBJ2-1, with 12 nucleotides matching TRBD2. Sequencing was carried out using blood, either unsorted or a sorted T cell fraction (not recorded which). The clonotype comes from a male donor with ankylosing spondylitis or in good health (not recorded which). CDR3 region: CASSLPRDVGTSGSNNEQFF. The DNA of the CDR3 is TGCGCCAGCAGCTTACCCCGGGATGTTGGGACTAGCGGGTCAAACAATGAGCAGTTCTTC.